A single sample is the source of the 31 T cell receptor beta chains below, sequenced in a study of blood T cells in healthy people across ages. It was with a sample-barcoded 5' primer and a J-beta primer mix that a second PCR of roughly 7 to 12 cycles was run. One entry per CDR3 protein results from TCRdb running MiXCR on the 5' RACE reads. The table shows about 1.4 million distinct CDR3 sequences, with around 59% occurring only once. Sequenced material: blood. The receptors come from a man younger than 30 in good health.

The J gene is TRBJ2-3, the V gene TRBV27; D is ambiguous. The germline CDR1 and CDR2 sequences are MNHEY and SMNVEV (reference sequence). Trimming removed 7 bases from V and 1 base from J, with 9 bases in between. The CDR3 has 13 residues. The CDR3 coding sequence is TGTGCCAGCACCGGGTACGGCACAGATACGCAGTATTTT. Encoded protein: CASTGYGTDTQYF.

The chain joins TRBV9 to TRBJ2-5; D gene ambiguous. Germline V CDR1 and CDR2: SGDLS, YYNGEE. This CDR3 is built from 14 residues. V lost 2 bases to trimming and J lost 5 bases, with 13 bases between them. CDR3 sequence: CASSVGHRIETQYF. The DNA for the CDR3 is TGTGCCAGCAGCGTGGGCCATCGTATTGAGACCCAGTACTTC.

The chain uses TRBV25-1 and TRBJ2-5; D not certain. The CDR3 totals 10 residues. V lost 6 bases, J lost 6 bases, and 5 bases lay in between. The germline gives CDR1 MGHDK, CDR2 SYGVNS. The DNA for the CDR3 is TGTGCCAGCAGGAATAAGACCCAGTACTTC. Its protein is CASRNKTQYF. Combining the CDR3 with reference TRBV25-1 and TRBJ2-5 gives the whole variable domain EADIYQTPRYLVIGTGKKITLECSQTMGHDKMYWYQQDPGMELHLIHYSYGVNSTEKGDLSSESTVSRIRTEHFPLTLESARPSHTSQYLCASRNKTQYFGPGTRLLVL.

This clonotype appeared a few times. The rearrangement links TRBV4-2 to TRBJ2-7; 11 bases are a match to TRBD2. Germline V gene sequence: CDR1 LGHNA, CDR2 YNFKEQ. V was clipped by 4 bases and J by 3 bases; unmatched bases: 5. CDR3 length: 15 residues. The CDR3 is CASSRAGTSGYEQYF. Written as DNA, the CDR3 is TGTGCCAGCAGCCGAGCCGGGACTAGCGGCTACGAGCAGTACTTC.

Only a few counts were recorded for this clonotype. V usage is TRBV29-1 and J usage is TRBJ2-1, with a possible D match to TRBD2 (6 bases). Germline assignment: CDR1 SQVTM and CDR2 ANQGSEA. There are 16 residues in the CDR3. The CDR3 is CSLGGDIGRSYNEQFF. The CDR3 DNA follows: TGCTCCCTTGGGGGTGATATCGGGAGATCCTACAATGAGCAGTTCTTC.

This chain joins TRBV3-1 and TRBJ2-1, with 10 bases fitting TRBD2. The germline V gene has CDR1 LGHDT and CDR2 YNNKEL (reference sequence). V lost 2 bases, J lost 1 base, and 8 bases stayed unmatched. The CDR3 consists of 18 residues. CDR3 DNA: TGTGCCAGCAGCCAATCTACTAGCGGGATGGGGTCCTACAATGAGCAGTTCTTC. Amino acids: CASSQSTSGMGSYNEQFF.

The V and J genes are TRBV6-4 and TRBJ2-1; no clear D gene. V lost 4 bases and J lost 0, with 10 bases in between. The CDR3 consists of 15 residues. From germline, CDR1 is MRHNA and CDR2 SNTAGT. In nucleotides, the CDR3 is TGTGCCAGCAGTGGGTTGGCGAGCTCCTACAATGAGCAGTTCTTC. This sequence encodes CASSGLASSYNEQFF.

The chain couples TRBV12-3 or TRBV12-4 to TRBJ1-1; D gene ambiguous. V was trimmed by 8 bases and J by 2 bases, leaving 15 bases between them. The length of the CDR3 is 14 residues. CDR3 residues: CASDSGRTNTEAFF. The CDR3 nucleotides are TGTGCCAGCGATTCGGGCCGGACTAACACTGAAGCTTTCTTT.

The chain has TRBV6-5 and TRBJ1-1, with D possibly matching TRBD1 (5 bases). V lost 7 bases and J 1 base, leaving 10 bases between the germline ends. The CDR3 spans 13 residues. Germline CDR1 is MNHEY and CDR2 is SVGAGI. CDR3 region: CASNGQGNTEAFF. CDR3 nucleotides: TGTGCCAGCAATGGGCAGGGGAACACTGAAGCTTTCTTT.

J is TRBJ2-1 and V is TRBV11-2; D is tentatively TRBD1 or TRBD2 (6 bases each). CDR3 length: 15 residues. V was shortened by 1 base and J by 6 bases, with 13 bases between the two germline ends. CDR1 is SGHAT, CDR2 FQNNGV, per germline. The CDR3 spells CASSLVRGRANEQFF. In DNA, the CDR3 is TGTGCCAGCAGCTTAGTACGGGGGCGGGCCAATGAGCAGTTCTTC.

The rearrangement uses TRBV28 and TRBJ2-1, with D possibly TRBD1 on 6 matching bases. The CDR3 has 19 amino acids. Looked up from germline, CDR1 is MDHEN and CDR2 is SYDVKM. The ends were cut back, 5 bases at V and 4 bases at J, with 27 bases in the middle. The DNA of the CDR3 is TGTGCCAGCAGTGGCTCTGGAGCTGGGCCCGGGGACACGTACAATGAGCAGTTCTTC. Amino acids: CASSGSGAGPGDTYNEQFF.

In its sample, this clonotype was seen many times. V and J are TRBV29-1 and TRBJ1-4, with no clear D. This CDR3 contains 14 residues. The germline V gene has CDR1 SQVTM and CDR2 ANQGSEA. V lost 4 bases, J lost 0 bases, and 9 bases lay in between. The CDR3 reads CSVAVSATNEKLFF. CDR3 DNA sequence: TGCAGCGTTGCAGTTTCCGCAACTAATGAAAAACTGTTTTTT. Full variable domain (outside the CDR3, taken from reference TRBV29-1 and TRBJ1-4): SAVISQKPSRDICQRGTSLTIQCQVDSQVTMMFWYRQQPGQSLTLIATANQGSEATYESGFVIDKFPISRPNLTFSTLTVSNMSPEDSSIYLCSVAVSATNEKLFFGSGTQLSVL.

The genes are TRBV11-1 and TRBJ2-3; D is tentatively TRBD1 or TRBD2 (6 bases each). V was trimmed by 4 bases and J by 4 bases, leaving 42 bases between them. CDR1 SGHAT and CDR2 FQDESV come from the germline V gene (reference sequence). The CDR3 is 24 amino acids. Here the CDR3 DNA reads TGTGCCAGCAGCTCCCTCAGGGGTGGGGACCGTGAACGTGGAGGGACCGAACCGCCAGATACGCAGTATTTT. Its translation is CASSSLRGGDRERGGTEPPDTQYF.

The CDR3 DNA reads TGTGCCAGCAGTGACGGCGAGATCTACGAGCAGTACTTC. It codes for CASSDGEIYEQYF. The chain combines TRBV2 with TRBJ2-7; no clear D. The CDR3 spans 13 residues. Trimming removed 3 bases from V and 3 bases from J, with 9 bases in between. The germline CDR1 and CDR2 sequences are SNHLY and FYNNEI.

This clonotype was seen many times. The chain couples TRBV7-2 to TRBJ2-7; TRBD1 matches at 8 bases. V was pared by 4 bases and J by 2 bases, with 7 bases of the junction left unmatched. CDR1 is SGHTA, CDR2 FQGNSA, per germline. This CDR3 spans 15 amino acids. The CDR3 DNA follows: TGTGCCAGCAGCTCCACCGGGACAGGACCCTACGAGCAGTACTTC. This sequence encodes CASSSTGTGPYEQYF. The variable domain in full, with the rest retrieved from reference TRBV7-2 and TRBJ2-7, is GAGVSQSPSNKVTEKGKDVELRCDPISGHTALYWYRQSLGQGLEFLIYFQGNSAPDKSGLPSDRFSAERTGGSVSTLTIQRTQQEDSAVYLCASSSTGTGPYEQYFGPGTRLTVT.

In this sample, this clonotype turned up a few times. The CDR3 loop is CSGIRLGTDTQYF. CDR3 DNA: TGCAGCGGGATCCGTTTGGGCACAGATACGCAGTATTTT. The chain uses TRBV29-1 and TRBJ2-3, with unresolved D. CDR1 SQVTM and CDR2 ANQGSEA come from the germline V gene. V lost 7 bases, J lost 1 base, and 12 bases lay in between. The CDR3 has 13 amino acids.

J is TRBJ2-6 and V is TRBV9; 13 bases map to TRBD2. This CDR3 has 20 amino acids. The germline gives CDR1 SGDLS, CDR2 YYNGEE. V lost 3 bases, J lost 0 bases, and 9 bases stayed unmatched. CDR3 loop: CASSATGTSGVSSGANVLTF. The CDR3 DNA reads TGTGCCAGCAGCGCCACCGGGACTAGCGGGGTGAGCTCTGGGGCCAACGTCCTGACTTTC.

This sequence joins TRBV13 and TRBJ2-1; D is ambiguous. Trimming removed 4 bases from V and 1 base from J, with 20 bases in between. The CDR3 is 18 amino acids. Germline V CDR1 and CDR2: PRHDT, FYEKMQ (reference sequence). CDR3 amino acids: CASSSPLPGPRSYNEQFF. The CDR3 DNA reads as TGTGCCAGCAGCTCCCCACTCCCGGGCCCCAGGTCCTACAATGAGCAGTTCTTC. Together with reference TRBV13 and TRBJ2-1, the CDR3 gives the full variable domain: AAGVIQSPRHLIKEKRETATLKCYPIPRHDTVYWYQQGPGQDPQFLISFYEKMQSDKGSIPDRFSAQQFSDYHSELNMSSLELGDSALYFCASSSPLPGPRSYNEQFFGPGTRLTVL.

CDR3 nucleotide sequence: TGTGCCAGCAGTCTGAACGCGGCCTACAATGAGCAGTTCTTC. It specifies CASSLNAAYNEQFF. The chain has TRBV12-3 or TRBV12-4 and TRBJ2-1; D is unclear. The V gene lost 5 bases and the J gene lost 2 bases, with 10 bases spanning the gap. The CDR3 runs to 14 residues.

This chain connects TRBV27 to TRBJ2-4; 8 bases map to TRBD2. CDR3 size: 15 residues. Germline CDR1 and CDR2: MNHEY and SMNVEV (reference sequence). Trimming took 3 bases from V and 6 from J; bases not matched to a gene: 7. CDR3 region: CASSFLVSGRNIQYF. The CDR3 nucleotides are TGTGCCAGCAGTTTCCTAGTCAGCGGGAGAAACATTCAGTACTTC.

This chain links TRBV25-1 with TRBJ1-5; maybe TRBD1 (5 bases). The CDR3 totals 13 residues. Germline CDR1 is MGHDK and CDR2 is SYGVNS. With 4 bases removed from V and 5 bases from J, the gap between germline ends came to 9 bases. The DNA for the CDR3 is TGTGCCAGCAGTGGAGGGGCGGATCAGCCCCAGCATTTT. Amino acid sequence: CASSGGADQPQHF.

This chain uses TRBV9 with TRBJ2-1, with 7 nucleotides matching TRBD1. There are 16 residues in the CDR3. The trim removed 4 bases at V and 7 bases at J, leaving 14 bases unmatched. Germline assignment: CDR1 SGDLS and CDR2 YYNGEE. CDR3 sequence: CASSPRQGMVWNEQFF. The CDR3 DNA reads as TGTGCCAGCAGCCCTAGACAGGGTATGGTGTGGAATGAGCAGTTCTTC.

This sequence joins TRBV28 and TRBJ2-7; 7 nucleotides agree with TRBD2. The assigned J gene may be wrong: the sequence end matches TRBJ2-5 better. Germline assignment: CDR1 MDHEN and CDR2 SYDVKM. The CDR3 length is 13 residues. CDR3 DNA: TGTGCCAGCACCAGTTCGGGGGGAGAGACCCAGTACTTC. It translates to CASTSSGGETQYF.

This clonotype was seen only a few times. The chain uses TRBV5-1 and TRBJ2-5; 7 bases line up with TRBD1. The CDR3 loop spans 14 amino acids. Trimming took 2 bases from V and 4 from J; bases not matched to a gene: 5. CDR1 SGHRS and CDR2 YFSETQ come from the germline V gene. The CDR3 nucleotides read TGCGCCAGCAGCTTCGGACAGGTCGGAGAGACCCAGTACTTC. It specifies CASSFGQVGETQYF.

CDR3 region: CASSQDRSWQGGTDTQYF. CDR3 DNA: TGCGCCAGCAGCCAAGATAGGAGTTGGCAGGGTGGCACAGATACGCAGTATTTT. This chain connects TRBV4-3 to TRBJ2-3; tentative D call: TRBD1 (5 bases). V was shortened by 0 bases and J by 1 base, with 17 bases between the two germline ends. The CDR3 consists of 18 residues. Germline-derived CDR1 and CDR2 are LGHNA and YSLEER.

J is TRBJ2-1 and V is TRBV3-1; 8 bases are a match to TRBD2. This CDR3 is built from 17 residues. Germline lookup yields CDR1 LGHDT and CDR2 YNNKEL (reference sequence). With 0 bases clipped from V and 5 bases from J, the junction kept 9 bases outside the gene matches. The CDR3 nucleotides read TGTGCCAGCAGCCAAGATCCGTTTAGCGGGGTAAACAATGAGCAGTTCTTC. Its translation: CASSQDPFSGVNNEQFF.

This chain uses TRBV3-1 with TRBJ2-1; 10 bases fit TRBD2. This CDR3 contains 15 residues. Trimming took 8 bases from V and 7 from J; bases not matched to a gene: 11. The germline CDR1 and CDR2 sequences are LGHDT and YNNKEL (reference sequence). The CDR3 DNA reads TGTGCCAGCTCTCTACTAGCGGGGCAAGAGAATGAGCAGTTCTTC. This gives the protein CASSLLAGQENEQFF.

The rearrangement uses TRBV9 and TRBJ2-5; TRBD1 or TRBD2 may be the D gene (5 bases each). The J call could be wrong; TRBJ2-7 is a better fit for the DNA end. The CDR3 sequence is 15 residues long. Germline lookup yields CDR1 SGDLS and CDR2 YYNGEE. The CDR3 reads CASSVGTTPNYEQYF. The DNA for the CDR3 is TGTGCCAGCAGCGTGGGGACCACCCCAAACTACGAGCAGTACTTC.

This chain connects TRBV29-1 to TRBJ2-4; D not resolved. The CDR3 length is 12 residues. Trimming took off 5 bases at V and 1 base at J, with 6 bases between the two ends. Germline lookup yields CDR1 SQVTM and CDR2 ANQGSEA. CDR3 DNA sequence: TGCAGCGTTTTCGGGGCCAAAAACATTCAGTACTTC. Translation: CSVFGAKNIQYF.

CDR3 amino acids: CSATGPTGELFF. The DNA of the CDR3 is TGCAGTGCTACAGGGCCCACCGGGGAGCTGTTTTTT. V gene TRBV20-1 combines with J gene TRBJ2-2; D is possibly TRBD1 (5 bases). Germline assignment: CDR1 DFQATT and CDR2 SNEGSKA (reference sequence). The CDR3 runs to 12 residues. The V end was cut by 4 bases, the J end by 4 bases, with 7 bases between.

This clonotype appeared a few times. DNA of the CDR3: TGTGCCAGCACCTCATCCGGAGCGGCCCAGTACTTC. Translation: CASTSSGAAQYF. V and J are TRBV12-3 or TRBV12-4 and TRBJ2-5, with D maybe TRBD2 (5 bases). Trimming shortened V by 7 bases and J by 9 bases, and 15 bases separated the two germline ends. The CDR3 length is 12 residues.